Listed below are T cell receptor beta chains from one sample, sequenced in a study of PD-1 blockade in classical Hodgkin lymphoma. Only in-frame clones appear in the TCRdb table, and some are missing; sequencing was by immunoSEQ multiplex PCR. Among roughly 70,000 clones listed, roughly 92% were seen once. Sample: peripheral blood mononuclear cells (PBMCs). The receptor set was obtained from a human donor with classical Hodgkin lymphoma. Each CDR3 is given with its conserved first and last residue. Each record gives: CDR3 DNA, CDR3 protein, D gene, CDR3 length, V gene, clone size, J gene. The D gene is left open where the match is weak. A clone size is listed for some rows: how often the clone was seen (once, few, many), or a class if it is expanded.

cdr3_nt: TGTGCCAGCAGTTACTCAATTCTCCGGGGGCCCATTCAGTACTTC; cdr3_aa: CASSYSILRGPIQYF; d_call: NA; cdr3_length: 15; v_call: TRBV6-6; clone_size: NA; j_call: TRBJ2-4
cdr3_nt: TGTGCCAGCAGCATAATGACAGGGGGTAACTATGACTACACCTTC; cdr3_aa: CASSIMTGGNYDYTF; d_call: TRBD1; cdr3_length: 15; v_call: TRBV7-3; clone_size: NA; j_call: TRBJ1-2
cdr3_nt: TGCGCCAGCAGTCAATCGGCAGGGGCCTACACAGATACGCAGTATTTT; cdr3_aa: CASSQSAGAYTDTQYF; d_call: NA; cdr3_length: 16; v_call: TRBV23-1; clone_size: NA; j_call: TRBJ2-3
cdr3_nt: TGTGCCAGCAGTGAAGGGGTCCTCGGGGCTTTCTTT; cdr3_aa: CASSEGVLGAFF; d_call: NA; cdr3_length: 12; v_call: TRBV6-1; clone_size: NA; j_call: TRBJ1-1
cdr3_nt: TGTGCCAGCAGGGCGGACAGGGCCGGAGAGCAGTACTTC; cdr3_aa: CASRADRAGEQYF; d_call: TRBD1; cdr3_length: 13; v_call: TRBV2; clone_size: NA; j_call: TRBJ2-7
cdr3_nt: TGTGCCAGCAGTTACTCCAGCCATAATTCACCCCTCCACTTT; cdr3_aa: CASSYSSHNSPLHF; d_call: NA; cdr3_length: 14; v_call: TRBV6-5; clone_size: few; j_call: TRBJ1-6
cdr3_nt: TGTGCCCTAAAGGGGGGCACTGAAGCTTTCTTT; cdr3_aa: CALKGGTEAFF; d_call: NA; cdr3_length: 11; v_call: TRBV28; clone_size: NA; j_call: TRBJ1-1
cdr3_nt: TGTGCCAGCCGCTGGACGGACCAAGAGACCCAGTACTTC; cdr3_aa: CASRWTDQETQYF; d_call: NA; cdr3_length: 13; v_call: TRBV19; clone_size: NA; j_call: TRBJ2-5
cdr3_nt: TGTGCCAGTAGTACCCAGGGGGCGGGAAGGGAGACCCAGTACTTC; cdr3_aa: CASSTQGAGRETQYF; d_call: TRBD1; cdr3_length: 15; v_call: TRBV19; clone_size: NA; j_call: TRBJ2-5
cdr3_nt: TGTGCCAGCAGAGGGGGGGGCTCCTACGAGCAGTACTTC; cdr3_aa: CASRGGGSYEQYF; d_call: NA; cdr3_length: 13; v_call: TRBV6-1; clone_size: NA; j_call: TRBJ2-7
cdr3_nt: TGCGCCAGCAGCCATGATTCGACTGATAACACTGAAGCTTTCTTT; cdr3_aa: CASSHDSTDNTEAFF; d_call: NA; cdr3_length: 15; v_call: TRBV4-1; clone_size: once; j_call: TRBJ1-1
cdr3_nt: TGTGCCAGCAACGGACTGCGGGGCACAGATACGCAGTATTTT; cdr3_aa: CASNGLRGTDTQYF; d_call: NA; cdr3_length: 14; v_call: TRBV2; clone_size: NA; j_call: TRBJ2-3
cdr3_nt: TGTGCCAGCAGTTTTGCCGGGGCTTACAATCAGCCCCAGCATTTT; cdr3_aa: CASSFAGAYNQPQHF; d_call: NA; cdr3_length: 15; v_call: TRBV2; clone_size: once; j_call: TRBJ1-5
cdr3_nt: TGTGCCAGCAGTTTAGGGGGACAGTCTAATGAAAAACTGTTTTTT; cdr3_aa: CASSLGGQSNEKLFF; d_call: TRBD1; cdr3_length: 15; v_call: TRBV28; clone_size: NA; j_call: TRBJ1-4
cdr3_nt: TGTGCCAGCAGTGAAGAGGGGTCACTACGGGGCTATGGCTACACCTTC; cdr3_aa: CASSEEGSLRGYGYTF; d_call: NA; cdr3_length: 16; v_call: TRBV6-1; clone_size: NA; j_call: TRBJ1-2
cdr3_nt: TGTGCCAGCAGCTTGGGCAGACTGAACACTGAAGCTTTCTTT; cdr3_aa: CASSLGRLNTEAFF; d_call: NA; cdr3_length: 14; v_call: TRBV5-6; clone_size: NA; j_call: TRBJ1-1
cdr3_nt: TGCGCCAGCAGCCAAGAGGTCAGCTTGAACACTGAAGCTTTCTTT; cdr3_aa: CASSQEVSLNTEAFF; d_call: NA; cdr3_length: 15; v_call: TRBV4-3; clone_size: NA; j_call: TRBJ1-1